This TCR beta chain was identified during a study of blood T cell repertoires in COVID-19. Study-level information: PBMCs, B-cell-depleted T cells, or T cells provided the cDNA or gDNA that made up the material.

This CDR3 has 11 amino acids. The germline V gene has CDR1 SNHLY and CDR2 FYNNEI. Trimming shortened V by 6 bases and J by 5 bases, and 4 bases separated the two germline ends. Clones were read by immunoSEQ multiplex PCR, and TCRdb kept only the in-frame ones, dropping some. The table has 70,000 to 90,000 clones, 80% to 95% seen once; the top ten hold 6.9%. The sample was peripheral blood. The chain is built from TRBV2 and TRBJ2-2; D gene unclear. The TCR sequence derives from a human donor in a cohort sampled during active COVID-19. CDR3 in DNA: TGTGCCAGCAGGAGGACCGGGGAGCTGTTTTTT. Residues: CASRRTGELFF.